This TCR beta chain was obtained from a study of blood T cell repertoires in COVID-19. Study details: Donors in the United States, Italy and Spain gave samples during acute or convalescent COVID-19. T cells, B-cell-depleted T cells, or PBMCs provided the cDNA or gDNA that served as material.

Some clones are missing from TCRdb's copy, which holds only in-frame ones; the method was immunoSEQ multiplex PCR. This sample has around 130,000 clones; around three quarters occur once, and the top ten carry 11%. The CDR3 extends over 18 amino acids. In germline, CDR1 is PRHDT, CDR2 FYEKMQ (reference sequence). Germline trimming cut 4 bases from V and 3 bases from J; bases unmatched to any gene: 12. The sequenced material came from peripheral blood. The receptor's source is a human donor in a cohort sampled during active COVID-19. The chain joins TRBV13 to TRBJ1-4; 9 bases are a match to TRBD1. The CDR3 DNA reads as TGTGCCAGCAGCTCGCGGGACAGGGTTAAGTTGGCTAATGAAAAACTGTTTTTT. This translates into CASSSRDRVKLANEKLFF.